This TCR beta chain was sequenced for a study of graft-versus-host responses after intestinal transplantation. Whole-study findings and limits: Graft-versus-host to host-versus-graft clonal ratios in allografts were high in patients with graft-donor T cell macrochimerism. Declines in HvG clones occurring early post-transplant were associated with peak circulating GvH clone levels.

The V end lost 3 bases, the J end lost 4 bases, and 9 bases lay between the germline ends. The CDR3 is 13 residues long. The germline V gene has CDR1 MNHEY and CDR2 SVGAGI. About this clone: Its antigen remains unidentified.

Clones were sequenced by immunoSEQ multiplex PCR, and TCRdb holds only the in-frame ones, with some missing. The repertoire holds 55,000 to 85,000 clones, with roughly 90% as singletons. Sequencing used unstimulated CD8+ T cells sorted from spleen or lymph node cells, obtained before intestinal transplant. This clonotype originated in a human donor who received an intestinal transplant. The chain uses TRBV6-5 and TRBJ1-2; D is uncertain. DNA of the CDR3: TGTGCCAGCAGTTATCTAAGAGCCTATGGCTACACCTTC. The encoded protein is CASSYLRAYGYTF.